This is a list of T cell receptor beta chains from one sample in a study of beta chain features in type 1 diabetes. TCRdb's table, derived via immunoSEQ multiplex PCR, lists solely in-frame clones and lacks some. This table has roughly 170,000 clones, less than 15% appearing once. Specimen: central memory CD4+ T cells from blood. The receptors were gathered from a woman under 30 in good health. Both conserved end residues are trimmed from each CDR3. The order of the fields is V gene, J gene, clone size, CDR3 protein. Size tells how often a clone was seen (once, few, many) or the class of an expanded clone, and some rows leave it out.

TRBV15	TRBJ2-3	few	ATSRDLSVTDTQY
TRBV10-3	TRBJ2-1	.	AISVRLAGGEQF
TRBV4-1	TRBJ2-1	.	ASSRGTKNEQF
TRBV7-9	TRBJ2-2	many	ASSLALGPANTGELF
TRBV21-1	TRBJ2-2	many	ASSERDRVTGELF
TRBV5-4	TRBJ1-1	.	ASSGGQGLNTEAF
TRBV28	TRBJ2-1	few	ASSLGGTAGYNEQF
TRBV30	TRBJ1-4	.	AWSVQGGEKLF
TRBV5-1	TRBJ2-3	.	ASRFGLGGTDTQY
TRBV29-1	TRBJ2-7	few	SGKKGDTYEQY
TRBV7-2	TRBJ2-7	few	ASSSETASYEQY
TRBV2	TRBJ2-1	.	ASKRQGDEQF
TRBV5-1	TRBJ2-7	few	ASSLVVAPYEQY
TRBV19	TRBJ1-4	few	ASRTGTGATNEKLF
TRBV4-2	TRBJ2-1	few	ASSQDRWRLAGYNEQF
TRBV30	TRBJ1-2	.	AWRTQGARGYT
TRBV7-2	TRBJ2-1	.	ASSQDLEGVLYNEQF
TRBV5-1	TRBJ2-6	few	ASSLWLGANVLT
TRBV6-5	TRBJ2-5	.	ASSYDREETQY
TRBV5-1	TRBJ2-2	.	ASRRSSGRILTGELF
TRBV7-8	TRBJ2-1	few	ASSLQIGEQF
TRBV4-1	TRBJ2-4	few	ASSQDQGELLAKNIQY
TRBV14	TRBJ2-7	few	ASSQGLAGFYEQY
TRBV29-1	TRBJ2-7	few	SVELNVASGEQY
TRBV30	TRBJ1-5	.	AWSVWDRGRSQPQH
TRBV27	TRBJ2-3	few	ASSFQSGISTDTQY
TRBV27	TRBJ2-7	.	ASVSLSGRYNEQY
TRBV29-1	TRBJ2-7	few	SATTGTGRIHEQY
TRBV30	TRBJ2-1	.	AWSKRSGNEQF
TRBV14	TRBJ2-2	few	ASSQVTNTGELF
TRBV14	TRBJ2-1	.	ASSQEGRFGRRVLNEQF
TRBV6-1	TRBJ2-7	.	ASSDSLYEQY
TRBV28	TRBJ1-5	few	ASSSPGTGEGQPQH
TRBV10-3	TRBJ1-1	many	AIRKTGDTEAF
TRBV4-2	TRBJ1-2	few	ASSLKGVGYGYT
TRBV7-2	TRBJ1-5	few	ASSPRGSNQPQH
TRBV6-6	TRBJ2-7	.	ASSNYGQGNSYEQY
TRBV7-9	TRBJ1-2	few	ASSLGGTGGYGYT
TRBV30	TRBJ1-1	few	AWKFLRGGDEAF